These 30 T cell receptor beta chains were all obtained from the same sample, sequenced in a study of T cell repertoires in cytomegalovirus infection. In TCRdb, the reads were re-called with MiXCR into one record per CDR3 protein. The data show some 150,000 distinct CDR3 sequences, with roughly a quarter seen just once and roughly 9.8% held by the top ten. Sequencing used PBMCs. The source of these receptors is a human donor in good health (CMV status not recorded). Some clones in this sample may be carry-over from other donors' samples.

This clonotype was detected many times. The chain uses TRBV7-8 and TRBJ2-4, with a possible D match to TRBD1 (6 bases). V lost 6 bases, J lost 6 bases, and 9 bases lay in between. The length of the CDR3 is 12 residues. CDR1 is SGHVS, CDR2 FQNEAQ, per germline. CDR3 bases: TGTGCCAGCAGAGACAGGAGAAACATTCAGTACTTC. Its protein product is CASRDRRNIQYF.

This chain links TRBV28 with TRBJ1-5; a weak D match, TRBD1 (5 bases). Trimming shortened V by 7 bases and J by 2 bases, and 9 bases separated the two germline ends. Per the germline V gene, CDR1 is MDHEN and CDR2 is SYDVKM. The CDR3 runs 13 residues. The CDR3 sequence is CASNRDRNQPQHF. CDR3 DNA: TGTGCCAGCAACCGGGACCGCAATCAGCCCCAGCATTTT.

This clonotype was found a few times. The CDR3 DNA reads TGTGCCAGCAGCTTGGACAGGGGAAGCTATGGCTACACCTTC. This gives the protein CASSLDRGSYGYTF. The genes are TRBV5-4 and TRBJ1-2, with 7 bases aligning to TRBD1. The CDR3 extends over 14 amino acids. With 0 bases clipped from V and 4 bases from J, the junction kept 3 bases outside the gene matches. In germline, CDR1 is SGHNT, CDR2 YYREEE (reference sequence).

The J gene is TRBJ2-7, the V gene TRBV6-2 or TRBV6-3, with TRBD2 identical over 9 bases. This CDR3 region has 17 residues. J gave up 3 bases and V 3 bases, and 12 bases lay outside the gene matches. The germline V gene has CDR1 MNHEY and CDR2 SVGEGT. This CDR3 is CASSYAYRSGSVYEQYF. DNA for the CDR3: TGTGCCAGCAGTTATGCCTACCGTAGCGGGAGTGTCTACGAGCAGTACTTC.

The V call is TRBV30, the J call TRBJ1-5; 8 positions agree with TRBD1. CDR3 length: 12 amino acids. With V trimmed by 5 bases and J by 8 bases, 5 bases remained unmatched. Germline CDR1 GTSNPN, CDR2 SVGIG (reference sequence). DNA for the CDR3: TGTGCCTGGGACAGGGGCGAGAAGCCCCAGCATTTT. This encodes CAWDRGEKPQHF.

This clonotype was seen more than once but under ten times. DNA of the CDR3: TGTGCCACCACTAGCGGGTATAGCTCTGGGGCCAACGTCCTGACTTTC. Encoded protein: CATTSGYSSGANVLTF. The chain couples TRBV28 to TRBJ2-6; 9 bases line up with TRBD2. Germline V gives CDR1 MDHEN, CDR2 SYDVKM. V lost 10 bases, J lost 0 bases, and 7 bases stayed unmatched. The CDR3 is made up of 16 amino acids.

V and J are TRBV11-2 and TRBJ2-2; 11 nucleotides line up with TRBD2. Germline V gives CDR1 SGHAT, CDR2 FQNNGV. This CDR3 is 15 amino acids long. Germline trimming cut 5 bases from V and 6 bases from J; bases unmatched to any gene: 5. As DNA, the CDR3 is TGTGCCAGCAGCCCTACTAGCGGGAGTGCCGGGGAGCTGTTTTTT. This sequence encodes CASSPTSGSAGELFF.

In this sample, this clonotype turned up many times. The V gene is TRBV5-1, the J gene TRBJ2-3, with TRBD2 matching 12 bases. V lost 4 bases, J lost 1 base, and 7 bases stayed unmatched. Looked up from germline, CDR1 is SGHRS and CDR2 is YFSETQ. This CDR3 contains 17 residues. The CDR3 DNA reads TGCGCCAGCAGCGGGGGACTAGCGGGCTCCCGCACAGATACGCAGTATTTT. Its protein product is CASSGGLAGSRTDTQYF. Together with reference TRBV5-1 and TRBJ2-3, the CDR3 gives the full variable domain: KAGVTQTPRYLIKTRGQQVTLSCSPISGHRSVSWYQQTPGQGLQFLFEYFSETQRNKGNFPGRFSGRQFSNSRSEMNVSTLELGDSALYLCASSGGLAGSRTDTQYFGPGTRLTVL.

The DNA for the CDR3 is TGTGCCAGCAGCGTAACCCCAACCTTGGAAACAGATACGCAGTATTTT. Its translation is CASSVTPTLETDTQYF. The chain joins TRBV9 to TRBJ2-3; D gene uncertain. CDR1 is SGDLS and CDR2 is YYNGEE in the germline V gene. Trimming took off 1 base at V and 3 bases at J, with 15 bases between the two ends. CDR3 length equals 16 residues.

For the CDR3, the DNA is TGTGCCAGCAGTTTTGTCAGGGGGCAGGCCTCCTACGAGCAGTACTTC. It is translated as CASSFVRGQASYEQYF. This sequence joins TRBV28 and TRBJ2-7, with 8 nucleotides matching TRBD1. Losses at the gene ends were 3 bases for V and 0 bases for J; bases not matched to a gene: 7. The CDR3 is 16 amino acids. The germline V gene encodes CDR1 MDHEN and CDR2 SYDVKM.

The gene calls are TRBV5-1 and TRBJ2-1, with D perhaps TRBD1 (6 bases). V lost 0 bases and J lost 1, with 11 bases in between. The CDR3 spans 16 residues. Per the germline V gene, CDR1 is SGHRS and CDR2 is YFSETQ. In DNA form, the CDR3 reads TGCGCCAGCAGCTTGGAAAACAGGGCTTCCTACAATGAGCAGTTCTTC. It encodes CASSLENRASYNEQFF.

Points on this clonotype: An end of the junction differs from the germline gene, which may be a read error. The genes are TRBV11-1 and TRBJ1-1; D is unresolved. There are 14 residues in the CDR3. Germline V gene lookup returns CDR1 SGHAT and CDR2 FQDESV (reference sequence). The CDR3 nucleotides are TGTGCCAGCAGCTTGAAACTTTCGAACACTGGAGCTTTCTTT. Translation: CASSLKLSNTGAFF.

Details on this clonotype: The CDR3 ends on some other residue instead of the conserved phenylalanine or tryptophan, so this is likely a read error. The DNA is omitted, as the CDR3 cannot be located on it reliably, and the CDR3 follows TCRdb's listing. This sequence joins TRBV6-5 and TRBJ1-1; TRBD1 reflects the table's D call only, with no check against the DNA. With termini counted, the CDR3 has 13 amino acids. Germline lookup yields CDR1 MNHEY and CDR2 SVGAGI. The CDR3 region is CASTCTGGAGLDQ.

A few counts support this clonotype. The chain is built from TRBV2 and TRBJ2-5, with 7 positions matching TRBD2. The CDR3 contains 15 residues. The V segment lost 3 bases and the J segment 5 bases; nucleotides outside the gene matches: 9. Germline V CDR1 and CDR2: SNHLY, FYNNEI. CDR3 in amino acids: CASSERQGGAETQYF. CDR3 nucleotides: TGTGCCAGCAGTGAGCGCCAGGGAGGGGCGGAGACCCAGTACTTC. Using reference TRBV2 and TRBJ2-5 for the parts outside the CDR3, the full variable domain is EPEVTQTPSHQVTQMGQEVILRCVPISNHLYFYWYRQILGQKVEFLVSFYNNEISEKSEIFDDQFSVERPDGSNFTLKIRSTKLEDSAMYFCASSERQGGAETQYFGPGTRLLVL.

In this sample, this clonotype turned up many times. The chain carries TRBV7-8 and TRBJ2-4; D perhaps matches TRBD1 (7 bases). V shed 5 bases and J shed 8 bases, with 16 bases lying between them. Germline V CDR1 and CDR2: SGHVS, FQNEAQ. CDR3 size: 14 residues. For the CDR3, the DNA is TGTGCCAGCAGCCCAGCAGGGGGGCTGGACATTCAGTACTTC. Its translation: CASSPAGGLDIQYF.

This clonotype appeared many times. The chain combines TRBV29-1 with TRBJ1-1, with a possible D match to TRBD1 (5 bases). CDR1 SQVTM and CDR2 ANQGSEA come from the germline V gene. The CDR3 totals 13 residues. Trimming stripped 3 bases from V and 0 bases from J, with 8 bases between. The CDR3 sequence: CSVERGVNTEAFF. The CDR3 coding sequence is TGCAGCGTTGAGAGGGGTGTGAACACTGAAGCTTTCTTT.

Only a few counts were recorded for this clonotype. The chain is built from TRBV20-1 and TRBJ2-2; 7 positions agree with TRBD1. V shed 1 base, J shed 1 base, and the junction held 3 bases outside the gene matches. The CDR3 runs to 15 residues. Germline loops: CDR1 DFQATT, CDR2 SNEGSKA (reference sequence). The chain's CDR3 is CSARGDRVNTGELFF. The CDR3 region has the DNA TGCAGTGCTAGAGGAGACAGGGTGAACACCGGGGAGCTGTTTTTT.

This clonotype came up many times. V is TRBV7-2 and J is TRBJ1-1; D not resolved. Germline V gene data show CDR1 as SGHTA and CDR2 as FQGNSA. The CDR3 is 14 residues long. The ends were cut back, 2 bases at V and 0 bases at J, with 7 bases in the middle. DNA of the CDR3: TGTGCCAGCAGCTTATCGGTGTTGAACACTGAAGCTTTCTTT. This gives the protein CASSLSVLNTEAFF.

This clonotype has a count of ten or more. V gene TRBV12-3 or TRBV12-4 combines with J gene TRBJ1-2; D is ambiguous. The V end was cut by 2 bases, the J end by 5 bases, with 9 bases between. There are 13 residues in the CDR3. DNA of the CDR3: TGTGCCAGCAGTTTACCTGGATCTTATGGCTACACCTTC. This sequence encodes CASSLPGSYGYTF.

The chain is built from TRBV20-1 and TRBJ1-5; D remains ambiguous. V lost 3 bases, J lost 7 bases, and 10 bases lay in between. This CDR3 region has 12 residues. Per germline, CDR1 DFQATT and CDR2 SNEGSKA (reference sequence). CDR3 sequence reads: CSAREGMQPQHF. The DNA for the CDR3 is TGCAGTGCTAGGGAAGGGATGCAGCCCCAGCATTTT.

The table lists this clonotype with many counts. This chain connects TRBV7-2 to TRBJ2-7, with D maybe TRBD2 (6 bases). Per the germline V gene, CDR1 is SGHTA and CDR2 is FQGNSA. Trimming left V 5 bases short and J 4 bases short, with 15 bases between. The CDR3 is made up of 14 amino acids. The CDR3 DNA follows: TGTGCCAGCAGCCCAGCCGGGAGTCCGTACGAGCAGTACTTC. This sequence encodes CASSPAGSPYEQYF.

At least ten counts were recorded for this clonotype. The chain uses TRBV28 and TRBJ1-2, with D unresolved. Trimming left V 4 bases short and J 1 base short, with 13 bases between. Germline V gene data show CDR1 as MDHEN and CDR2 as SYDVKM. The CDR3 runs 15 residues. The CDR3 sequence is CASSSVPLYNYGYTF. CDR3 coding DNA: TGTGCCAGCAGTTCAGTTCCGCTTTATAACTATGGCTACACCTTC.

The chain recombines TRBV29-1 with TRBJ2-3, with D tentatively TRBD1 (6 bases). The V end was cut by 4 bases, the J end by 3 bases, with 17 bases between. Germline CDR1 reads SQVTM; CDR2 reads ANQGSEA. The CDR3 has 15 residues. DNA of the CDR3: TGCAGCGTTGTTGGGGGCCCTGGGCCAACAGATACGCAGTATTTT. Protein product: CSVVGGPGPTDTQYF.

This clonotype appeared a few times. J is TRBJ2-2 and V is TRBV6-1; 7 nucleotides agree with TRBD2. Germline CDR1 and CDR2: MNHNS and SASEGT. V was clipped by 4 bases and J by 1 base; unmatched bases: 3. CDR3 size: 15 residues. The CDR3 region has the DNA TGTGCCAGCAGTGTGTTAGCGGGGAACACCGGGGAGCTGTTTTTT. The encoded protein is CASSVLAGNTGELFF.

The rearrangement links TRBV20-1 to TRBJ1-4; D remains ambiguous. The germline CDR1 and CDR2 sequences are DFQATT and SNEGSKA (reference sequence). CDR3 length: 13 amino acids. The V and J ends lost 3 bases and 4 bases respectively, with 9 bases between them. For the CDR3, the DNA is TGCAGTGCTAGTAGCCAGGTTAATGAAAAACTGTTTTTT. Residues: CSASSQVNEKLFF.

This clonotype was picked up many times. The chain joins TRBV7-8 to TRBJ2-5, with 8 bases that match TRBD2. V shed 5 bases and J 1 base; nucleotides not matched to a gene: 12. The germline CDR1 and CDR2 sequences are SGHVS and FQNEAQ. This CDR3 has 17 residues. The CDR3 sequence: CASSKILAENFQETQYF. CDR3 DNA: TGTGCCAGCAGCAAGATACTAGCGGAGAATTTCCAAGAGACCCAGTACTTC.

This clonotype occurred a few times. The chain is built from TRBV6-5 and TRBJ2-2, with 7 bases aligning to TRBD1. After removal of 5 bases from V and 2 bases from J, the junction contained 5 bases not matched to a gene. The CDR3 loop spans 15 amino acids. CDR1 MNHEY and CDR2 SVGAGI come from the germline V gene. The CDR3: CASSRQGVNTGELFF. The CDR3, as DNA: TGTGCCAGCAGTAGACAGGGAGTCAACACCGGGGAGCTGTTTTTT.

This clonotype has ten or more counts. The chain employs TRBV6-6 and TRBJ2-7; D possibly corresponds to TRBD1 (5 bases). Trimming shortened V by 7 bases and J by 4 bases, and 11 bases separated the two germline ends. This CDR3 has 12 amino acids. CDR1 and CDR2 (germline): MNHNY, SVGAGI (reference sequence). The CDR3 region is CASIQGQYEQYF. CDR3 in DNA: TGTGCCAGCATCCAGGGCCAATACGAGCAGTACTTC.

This clonotype was seen only once. The CDR3, as DNA: TGTGCCAGCAGCTTCTCAGCGGGGGGCGCCGGGGAGCTGTTTTTT. Translated, it gives CASSFSAGGAGELFF. The V and J genes are TRBV11-3 and TRBJ2-2; 9 nucleotides line up with TRBD2. V shed 3 bases, J shed 6 bases, and the junction held 5 bases outside the gene matches. This CDR3 region has 15 residues. Germline CDR1 and CDR2: SGHNT and YENEEA.

This clonotype was picked up a small number of times. V is TRBV12-3 or TRBV12-4 and J is TRBJ2-1; D might be TRBD2 (6 bases). V was shortened by 2 bases and J by 0 bases, with 11 bases between the two germline ends. The CDR3 extends over 16 amino acids. The CDR3 nucleotides read TGTGCCAGCAGTTTACCGGGACTGAGCTCCTACAATGAGCAGTTCTTC. It specifies CASSLPGLSSYNEQFF.